These 12 T cell receptor beta chains were all obtained from the same sample, sequenced in a study of Tregs in tolerant kidney transplant recipients. Here immunoSEQ multiplex PCR was the method, and the copy in TCRdb shows in-frame clones only, minus some. The table lists approximately 90,000 clones, roughly 92% of them singletons, with over 3.5% in the top ten. The sample consisted of CD8+ T cells from blood. Receptors originate from a human donor in good health.

The chain is built from TRBV4-1 and TRBJ1-3; D gene unclear. The CDR3 is 17 amino acids. The V end lost 3 bases, the J end lost 0 bases, and 15 bases lay between the germline ends. The germline V gene has CDR1 MGHRA and CDR2 YSYEKL. CDR3 in amino acids: CASSHVSGSYSGNTIYF. CDR3 DNA sequence: TGCGCCAGCAGCCATGTCTCCGGCTCCTACTCTGGAAACACCATATATTTT.

The rearrangement uses TRBV4-2 and TRBJ2-7; TRBD1 aligns across 9 bases. Germline V lookup: CDR1 LGHNA, CDR2 YNFKEQ. Germline trimming cut 3 bases from V and 1 base from J; bases unmatched to any gene: 13. CDR3 length: 18 residues. CDR3 DNA: TGTGCCAGCAGCCAGGGGATCCCCGGACAGGGGACTTCCTACGAGCAGTACTTC. Its protein is CASSQGIPGQGTSYEQYF.

The rearrangement uses TRBV19 and TRBJ2-1; no clear D. CDR3 length equals 13 residues. The V and J ends lost 5 bases and 5 bases respectively, with 10 bases between them. Germline CDR1 LNHDA, CDR2 SQIVND (reference sequence). The CDR3 DNA follows: TGTGCCAGTAGTTTCCACATGAACAATGAGCAGTTCTTC. Translation gives CASSFHMNNEQFF.

The chain couples TRBV5-6 to TRBJ1-2; no clear D gene. V lost 4 bases to trimming and J lost 6 bases, with 10 bases between them. The CDR3 sequence is 12 residues long. Germline-derived CDR1 and CDR2 are SGHDT and YYEEEE. CDR3 loop: CASSPGPDGYTF. The CDR3 DNA sequence: TGTGCCAGCAGCCCCGGTCCGGATGGCTACACCTTC.

This rearrangement joins TRBV6-4 to TRBJ2-2, with 7 bases lining up with TRBD2. Unmatched junction bases numbered 0, after V lost 2 bases and J lost 6 bases. The CDR3 has 13 residues. Germline values: CDR1 MRHNA, CDR2 SNTAGT. Here the CDR3 DNA reads TGTGCCAGCAGTGACGGGGGGGCCGGGGAGCTGTTTTTT. Its protein product is CASSDGGAGELFF.

The chain joins TRBV9 to TRBJ2-2; no reliable D call. CDR3 size: 13 residues. Trimming removed 0 bases from V and 6 bases from J, with 6 bases in between. Germline loops: CDR1 SGDLS, CDR2 YYNGEE. CDR3 in DNA: TGTGCCAGCAGCGTAGAAACCCCCGGGGAGCTGTTTTTT. It is translated as CASSVETPGELFF.

The V call is TRBV5-1, the J call TRBJ2-5; D is possibly TRBD1 (6 bases). Germline loops: CDR1 SGHRS, CDR2 YFSETQ. V was clipped by 10 bases and J by 2 bases, with 18 bases between them. This CDR3 spans 14 amino acids. CDR3 sequence: CAGRGDTSQETQYF. The DNA for the CDR3 is TGCGCCGGAAGAGGGGACACTAGTCAAGAGACCCAGTACTTC.

The gene calls are TRBV21-1 and TRBJ2-1; the listed D gene, TRBD2, was not tested against the DNA. TRBV21-1 is designated a pseudogene. This CDR3 comprises 18 residues. This CDR3 reads CASTPGLAGVHSYNEQFF. CDR3 coding DNA: TGTGCCAGCACCCCTGGACTAGCGGGGGTTCACTCCTACAATGAGCAGTTCTTC.

About this clone itself: The same CDR3 can be traced to other DNA sequences in this sample. The chain recombines TRBV4-2 with TRBJ2-7; D ambiguous. The CDR3 is 13 amino acids. V was cut by 1 base and J by 1 base, with 5 bases left in between. Germline CDR1 and CDR2: LGHNA and YNFKEQ. CDR3 sequence reads: CASSQGSSYEQYF. CDR3 sequence (DNA): TGTGCCAGCAGCCAAGGGAGTTCCTACGAGCAGTACTTC.

V gene TRBV9 combines with J gene TRBJ2-7; 8 nucleotides line up with TRBD2. This CDR3 spans 14 amino acids. Germline CDR1 and CDR2: SGDLS and YYNGEE. V gave up 0 bases and J gave up 3 bases; unmatched junction bases: 2. CDR3 DNA sequence: TGTGCCAGCAGCGTAGTTGCGGGAGGCTACGAGCAGTACTTC. It specifies CASSVVAGGYEQYF.

This sequence joins TRBV6-6 and TRBJ2-7; a weak D match, TRBD1 (5 bases). V lost 4 bases, J lost 5 bases, and 15 bases lay in between. CDR1 and CDR2 from the germline V gene are MNHNY and SVGAGI (reference sequence). The CDR3 is 14 amino acids. In DNA form, the CDR3 reads TGTGCCAGCAGTTCCCGGGCGGAACAGGACGAGCAGTACTTC. Residues: CASSSRAEQDEQYF.

This chain links TRBV9 with TRBJ2-6, with TRBD1 identical over 9 bases. This CDR3 is built from 15 residues. Germline CDR1 SGDLS, CDR2 YYNGEE. J lost 3 bases, V lost 5 bases, and 3 bases had no gene match. The DNA of the CDR3 is TGTGCCAGCAGGGGACAGGGCGGTGGGGCCAACGTCCTGACTTTC. This translates into CASRGQGGGANVLTF.